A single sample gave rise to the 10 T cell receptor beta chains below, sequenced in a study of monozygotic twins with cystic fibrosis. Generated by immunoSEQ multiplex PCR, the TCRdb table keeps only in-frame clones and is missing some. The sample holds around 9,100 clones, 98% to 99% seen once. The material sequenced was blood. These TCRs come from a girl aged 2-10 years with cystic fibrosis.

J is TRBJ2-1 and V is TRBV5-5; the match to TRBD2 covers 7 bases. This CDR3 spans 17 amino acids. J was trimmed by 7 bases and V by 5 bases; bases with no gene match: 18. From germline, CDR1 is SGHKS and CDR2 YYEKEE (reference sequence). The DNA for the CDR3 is TGTGCCAGCAGGCGGGGACTAATCCTCCCTGATTCTAATGAGCAGTTCTTC. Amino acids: CASRRGLILPDSNEQFF.

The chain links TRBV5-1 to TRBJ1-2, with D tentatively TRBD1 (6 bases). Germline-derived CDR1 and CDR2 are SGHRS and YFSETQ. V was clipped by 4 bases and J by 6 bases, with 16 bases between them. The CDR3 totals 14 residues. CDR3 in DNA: TGCGCCAGCAGCCAGTATACAGGGACGGATGGCTACACCTTC. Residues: CASSQYTGTDGYTF.

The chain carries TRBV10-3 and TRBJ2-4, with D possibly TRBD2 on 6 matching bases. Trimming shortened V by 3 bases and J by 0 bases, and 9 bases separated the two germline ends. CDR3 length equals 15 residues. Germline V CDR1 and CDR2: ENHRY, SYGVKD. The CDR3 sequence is CAISDLGGAKNIQYF. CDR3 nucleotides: TGTGCCATCAGTGATCTCGGGGGAGCCAAAAACATTCAGTACTTC.

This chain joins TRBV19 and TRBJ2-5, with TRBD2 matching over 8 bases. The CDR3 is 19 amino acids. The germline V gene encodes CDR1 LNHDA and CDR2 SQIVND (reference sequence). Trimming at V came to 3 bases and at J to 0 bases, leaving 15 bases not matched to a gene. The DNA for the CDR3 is TGTGCCAGTAGTATGTACCCAGCGGGGGAGGGAACCAACCAAGAGACCCAGTACTTC. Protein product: CASSMYPAGEGTNQETQYF.

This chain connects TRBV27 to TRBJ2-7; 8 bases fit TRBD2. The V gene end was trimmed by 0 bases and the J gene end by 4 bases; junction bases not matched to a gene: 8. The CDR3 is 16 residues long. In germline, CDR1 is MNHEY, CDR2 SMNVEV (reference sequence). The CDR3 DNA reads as TGTGCCAGCAGTTTATCGGGGACTAGGGCGATTTACGAGCAGTACTTC. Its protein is CASSLSGTRAIYEQYF.

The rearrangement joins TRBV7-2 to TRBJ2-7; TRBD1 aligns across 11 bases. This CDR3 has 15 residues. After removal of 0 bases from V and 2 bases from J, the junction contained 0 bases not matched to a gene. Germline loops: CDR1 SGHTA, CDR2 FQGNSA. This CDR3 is CASSLAGQGAYEQYF. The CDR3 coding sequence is TGTGCCAGCAGCTTAGCGGGACAGGGGGCCTACGAGCAGTACTTC.

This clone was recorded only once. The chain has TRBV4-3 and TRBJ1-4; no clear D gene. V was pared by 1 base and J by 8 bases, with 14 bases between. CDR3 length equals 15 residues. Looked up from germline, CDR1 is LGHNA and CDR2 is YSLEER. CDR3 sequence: CASSQVMAPREKLFF. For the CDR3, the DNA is TGCGCCAGCAGCCAAGTCATGGCCCCGCGGGAAAAACTGTTTTTT.

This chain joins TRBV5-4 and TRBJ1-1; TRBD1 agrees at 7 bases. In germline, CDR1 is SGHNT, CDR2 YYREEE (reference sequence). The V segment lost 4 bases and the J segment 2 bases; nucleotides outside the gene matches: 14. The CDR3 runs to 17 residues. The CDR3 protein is CASSVDPGQSLNTEAFF. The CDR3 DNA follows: TGTGCCAGCAGCGTAGACCCGGGACAGAGCTTAAACACTGAAGCTTTCTTT.

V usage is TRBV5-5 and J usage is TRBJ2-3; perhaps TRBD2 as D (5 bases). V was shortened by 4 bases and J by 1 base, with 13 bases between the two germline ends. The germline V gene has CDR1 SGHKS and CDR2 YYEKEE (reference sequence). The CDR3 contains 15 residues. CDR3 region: CASSPDGVGTDTQYF. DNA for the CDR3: TGTGCCAGCAGCCCTGACGGGGTGGGCACAGATACGCAGTATTTT.

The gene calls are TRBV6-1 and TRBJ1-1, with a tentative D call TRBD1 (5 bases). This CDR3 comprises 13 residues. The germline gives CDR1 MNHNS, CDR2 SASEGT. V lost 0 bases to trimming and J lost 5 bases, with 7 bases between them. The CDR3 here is CASSEARGTEAFF. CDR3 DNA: TGTGCCAGCAGTGAAGCCCGGGGGACTGAAGCTTTCTTT.